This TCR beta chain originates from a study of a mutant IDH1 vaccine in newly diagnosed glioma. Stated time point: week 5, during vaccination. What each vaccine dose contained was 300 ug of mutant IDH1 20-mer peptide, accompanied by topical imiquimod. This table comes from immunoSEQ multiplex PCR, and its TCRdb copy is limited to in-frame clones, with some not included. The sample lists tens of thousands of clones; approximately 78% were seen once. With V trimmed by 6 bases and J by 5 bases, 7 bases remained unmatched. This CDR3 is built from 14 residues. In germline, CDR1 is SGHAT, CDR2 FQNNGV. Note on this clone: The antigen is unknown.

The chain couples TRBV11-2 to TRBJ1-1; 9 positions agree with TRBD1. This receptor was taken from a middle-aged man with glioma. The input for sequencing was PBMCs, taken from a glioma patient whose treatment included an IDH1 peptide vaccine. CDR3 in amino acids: CASRSYRGQTEAFF. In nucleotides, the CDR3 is TGTGCCAGCAGATCCTACAGGGGGCAGACTGAAGCTTTCTTT.